One sample yielded the 19 T cell receptor beta chains listed below, sequenced in a study of cytomegalovirus exposure and HLA in healthy donors. 60 Vbeta and 13 Jbeta primers were used in PCR. The assay was immunoSEQ multiplex PCR, and TCRdb's table has in-frame clones only and misses some. The sample lists approximately 210,000 clones; roughly four fifths were seen once. The sequenced sample was PBMCs. These receptors all stem from a man younger than 30 in good health and CMV-seronegative.

This chain connects TRBV10-3 to TRBJ2-2, with D possibly being TRBD1 (5 bases). The germline V gene has CDR1 ENHRY and CDR2 SYGVKD. The CDR3 has 14 amino acids. The V and J ends lost 4 bases and 4 bases respectively, with 10 bases between them. The CDR3 here is CAISAQGGTGELFF. CDR3 coding DNA: TGTGCCATCAGTGCCCAGGGTGGCACCGGGGAGCTGTTTTTT.

The chain carries TRBV19 and TRBJ2-1; D not certain. CDR3 length equals 16 residues. Trimming cost V 0 bases and J 1 base, with 10 bases left between them. Germline V gene data show CDR1 as LNHDA and CDR2 as SQIVND (reference sequence). CDR3 protein: CASSIEVDGSYNEQFF. The CDR3, as DNA: TGTGCCAGTAGTATAGAAGTCGACGGGTCCTACAATGAGCAGTTCTTC. The full variable domain, completed using reference TRBV19 and TRBJ2-1, is DGGITQSPKYLFRKEGQNVTLSCEQNLNHDAMYWYRQDPGQGLRLIYYSQIVNDFQKGDIAEGYSVSREKKESFPLTVTSAQKNPTAFYLCASSIEVDGSYNEQFFGPGTRLTVL.

The chain uses TRBV6-6 and TRBJ1-6; D is ambiguous. V was cut by 0 bases and J by 9 bases, with 6 bases left in between. The CDR3 runs to 13 residues. Germline values: CDR1 MNHNY, CDR2 SVGAGI (reference sequence). The CDR3 bases are TGTGCCAGCAGTTACTCGGAGGGTTCACCCCTCCACTTT. This encodes CASSYSEGSPLHF.

V gene TRBV6-5 combines with J gene TRBJ1-1; D perhaps matches TRBD1 (6 bases). V was shortened by 1 base and J by 10 bases, with 13 bases between the two germline ends. The length of the CDR3 is 13 residues. Germline V gene sequence: CDR1 MNHEY, CDR2 SVGAGI. The CDR3 nucleotides read TGTGCCAGCAGTTACTTGGACAGCCGTCGAGCTTTCTTT. Translated, it gives CASSYLDSRRAFF.

The chain couples TRBV18 to TRBJ2-7; the match to TRBD1 covers 7 bases. Trimming cost V 5 bases and J 5 bases; bases outside gene matches: 6. Germline V CDR1 and CDR2: KGHSH, LQKENI. The CDR3 is 13 amino acids. In DNA form, the CDR3 reads TGTGCCAGCTCAACAACAGGGGTGGACGAGCAGTACTTC. Residues: CASSTTGVDEQYF.

The chain carries TRBV9 and TRBJ1-3, with a tentative D call TRBD1 (5 bases). The CDR3 totals 20 residues. Germline-derived CDR1 and CDR2 are SGDLS and YYNGEE. Between the trimmed V and J ends, which lost 0 bases and 1 base, there was a span of 23 bases. CDR3 sequence reads: CASSVGPRYQGLPSGNTIYF. The CDR3 nucleotides read TGTGCCAGCAGCGTAGGTCCACGGTACCAGGGTCTTCCTTCTGGAAACACCATATATTTT.

The chain employs TRBV27 and TRBJ2-3, with TRBD2 matching over 7 bases. J lost 1 base, V lost 4 bases, and 5 bases had no gene match. Germline CDR1 reads MNHEY; CDR2 reads SMNVEV (reference sequence). This CDR3 region has 15 residues. CDR3 sequence (DNA): TGTGCCAGCAGTTGGGGCGGGAGAGGCACAGATACGCAGTATTTT. Translated, it gives CASSWGGRGTDTQYF.

The chain links TRBV11-3 to TRBJ2-2; D is undetermined. Germline V lookup: CDR1 SGHNT, CDR2 YENEEA. The V and J ends lost 4 bases and 9 bases respectively, with 15 bases between them. The CDR3 is 14 residues long. The DNA for the CDR3 is TGTGCCAGCAGCTATAAGCCCCACCGTTGGGAGCTGTTTTTT. This sequence encodes CASSYKPHRWELFF.

This CDR3 is CASSYRGGSEQFF. The CDR3 nucleotides read TGTGCCAGCAGCTACAGGGGGGGATCTGAGCAGTTCTTC. This rearrangement joins TRBV11-2 to TRBJ2-1; TRBD1 is a possible D gene (8 bases). The V and J ends lost 4 bases and 9 bases respectively, with 13 bases between them. The V gene's germline CDR1 is SGHAT and CDR2 FQNNGV. The CDR3 is 13 amino acids.

This chain connects TRBV6-1 to TRBJ1-4; 8 bases fit TRBD1. This CDR3 contains 14 residues. Germline V gives CDR1 MNHNS, CDR2 SASEGT. V gave up 7 bases and J gave up 8 bases; unmatched junction bases: 9. Written as DNA, the CDR3 is TGTGCCAGCACCCACGACAGGGGCAGGGAAAAACTGTTTTTT. Amino acid sequence: CASTHDRGREKLFF.

This clone was seen a single time. The chain combines TRBV9 with TRBJ2-6, with D possibly TRBD1 on 5 matching bases. The germline CDR1 and CDR2 sequences are SGDLS and YYNGEE. V shed 0 bases and J shed 2 bases, with 9 bases lying between them. This CDR3 spans 16 amino acids. Written as DNA, the CDR3 is TGTGCCAGCAGCGTAGACCCAGGGACTGGGGCCAACGTCCTGACTTTC. It translates to CASSVDPGTGANVLTF. Full variable domain (outside the CDR3, taken from reference TRBV9 and TRBJ2-6): DSGVTQTPKHLITATGQRVTLRCSPRSGDLSVYWYQQSLDQGLQFLIQYYNGEERAKGNILERFSAQQFPDLHSELNLSSLELGDSALYFCASSVDPGTGANVLTFGAGSRLTVL.

The V and J genes are TRBV23-1 and TRBJ2-4; maybe TRBD2 (6 bases). TRBV23-1 is designated an ORF whose function remains uncertain. Trimming stripped 3 bases from V and 5 bases from J, with 17 bases between. The CDR3 extends over 16 amino acids. CDR3 protein: CASSHSRGGGQNIQYF. The CDR3 coding sequence is TGCGCCAGCAGTCACTCCCGGGGAGGTGGCCAAAACATTCAGTACTTC.

In its sample, this clone was seen a few times. J is TRBJ2-1 and V is TRBV27; 14 bases fit TRBD2. V shed 4 bases and J 5 bases; nucleotides not matched to a gene: 7. The V gene's germline CDR1 is MNHEY and CDR2 SMNVEV (reference sequence). The CDR3 covers 17 residues. The CDR3 loop is CASSSRTSGRFHNEQFF. Here the CDR3 DNA reads TGTGCCAGCAGTTCGCGGACTAGCGGGAGGTTCCACAATGAGCAGTTCTTC.

CDR3 DNA: TGTGCCAGCAGGGTGGGGGCCCAAGAGACCCAGTACTTC. Its translation is CASRVGAQETQYF. The V gene is TRBV6-1, the J gene TRBJ2-5; D may be TRBD1 (6 bases). The V and J ends lost 6 bases and 1 base respectively, with 9 bases between them. From germline, CDR1 is MNHNS and CDR2 SASEGT. CDR3 length equals 13 residues.

J is TRBJ2-1 and V is TRBV27, with TRBD1 matching over 7 bases. The CDR3 covers 13 residues. Germline V CDR1 and CDR2: MNHEY, SMNVEV (reference sequence). The V gene end was trimmed by 0 bases and the J gene end by 12 bases; junction bases not matched to a gene: 5. CDR3 nucleotide sequence: TGTGCCAGCAGTTTATCGAGCCACAGGGGGCAGTTCTTC. It specifies CASSLSSHRGQFF.

The rearrangement uses TRBV14 and TRBJ1-1; a weak D match, TRBD1 (5 bases). CDR3 size: 16 residues. Per germline, CDR1 SGHDN and CDR2 FVKESK. V lost 4 bases to trimming and J lost 0 bases, with 15 bases between them. The CDR3 DNA is TGTGCCAGCAGCCCTGGACCCGGGGGGTTGAACACTGAAGCTTTCTTT. Its translation: CASSPGPGGLNTEAFF.

The chain employs TRBV18 and TRBJ2-2, with TRBD1 matching over 8 bases. The CDR3 is 16 amino acids. V shed 6 bases and J 5 bases; nucleotides not matched to a gene: 11. Germline V gene data show CDR1 as KGHSH and CDR2 as LQKENI. The CDR3 loop is CASSPSGGVWTGELFF. The CDR3 DNA is TGTGCCAGCTCCCCTTCAGGGGGCGTTTGGACCGGGGAGCTGTTTTTT.

This chain links TRBV5-6 with TRBJ1-2; D gene unclear. Germline values: CDR1 SGHDT, CDR2 YYEEEE. This CDR3 contains 12 residues. The germline V and J ends were trimmed by 0 bases and 4 bases, with 4 bases remaining between them. In nucleotides, the CDR3 is TGTGCCAGCAGCTTGGGCGGCTATGGCTACACCTTC. It codes for CASSLGGYGYTF.

The chain recombines TRBV19 with TRBJ1-1; D gene ambiguous. The CDR3 has 16 amino acids. Deletions cut 0 bases from V and 8 bases from J, with 19 bases between. Germline CDR1 and CDR2: LNHDA and SQIVND (reference sequence). This chain's CDR3 is CASSIDGRRGPAEAFF. Here the CDR3 DNA reads TGTGCCAGTAGTATAGATGGACGACGAGGGCCCGCGGAAGCTTTCTTT.